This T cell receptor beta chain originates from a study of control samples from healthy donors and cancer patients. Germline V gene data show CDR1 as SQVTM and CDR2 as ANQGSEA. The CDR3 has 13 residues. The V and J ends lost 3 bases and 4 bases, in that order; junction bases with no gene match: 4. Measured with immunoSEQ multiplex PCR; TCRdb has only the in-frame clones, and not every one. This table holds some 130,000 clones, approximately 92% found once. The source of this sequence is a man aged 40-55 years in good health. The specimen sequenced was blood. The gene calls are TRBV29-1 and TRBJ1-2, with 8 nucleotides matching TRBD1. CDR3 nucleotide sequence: TGCAGCGTTGATGGGGGGACAGGCTATGGCTACACCTTC. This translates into CSVDGGTGYGYTF. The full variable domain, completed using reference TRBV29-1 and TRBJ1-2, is SAVISQKPSRDICQRGTSLTIQCQVDSQVTMMFWYRQQPGQSLTLIATANQGSEATYESGFVIDKFPISRPNLTFSTLTVSNMSPEDSSIYLCSVDGGTGYGYTFGSGTRLTVV.